Included here is one T cell receptor beta chain sequence, with context. This table comes from immunoSEQ multiplex PCR, and its TCRdb copy is limited to in-frame clones, with some not included. The sample holds roughly 110,000 clones, 80% to 95% seen once. The data were taken from a study of T cell changes during pregnancy in multiple sclerosis. The TCR was taken from a female donor with multiple sclerosis, enrolled in a pregnancy study. The sequencing here drew on peripheral blood, taken in the third trimester of pregnancy.

CDR3 nucleotide sequence: TGCGCCAGCAGCCCGGGACAGGGAGGGTGGGCCCAGCATTTT. Its translation is CASSPGQGGWAQHF. This chain links TRBV4-1 with TRBJ1-5, with 9 bases aligning to TRBD1. The CDR3 has 14 residues. From germline, CDR1 is MGHRA and CDR2 YSYEKL. V lost 4 bases to trimming and J lost 11 bases; unmatched junction nucleotides: 9.